A selection of T cell receptor beta chains follows, all from one sample in a study of CD8 T cells in ankylosing spondylitis. TCRdb reprocessed the 5' RACE reads via MiXCR and lists one record per CDR3 protein. Counted here are approximately 300,000 distinct CDR3 sequences, around 20% occurring once; the ten biggest clones make up 7.8%. The specimen sequenced was blood, either unsorted or a sorted T cell fraction (not recorded which). These receptors were taken from a male donor with ankylosing spondylitis or in good health (not recorded which). Both conserved end residues are part of each CDR3. A D gene is named only where the DNA matches it firmly. Some rows have no size entry. The others give once, few or many, or a class for an expanded clone.

clone size,J gene,V gene,D gene,CDR3 DNA,CDR3 protein
.,TRBJ2-1,TRBV5-1,TRBD2,TGCGCCAGCAGGACTAGCGGGACCAACAATGAGCAGTTCTTC,CASRTSGTNNEQFF
many,TRBJ2-5,TRBV5-1,TRBD2,TGCGCCAGCAGTTTACAGACTAGCGGTCCAACTACCCAGTACTTC,CASSLQTSGPTTQYF
.,TRBJ1-1,TRBV7-3,.,TGTGCCAGCAGCGGAAACAGTAACACTGAAGCTTTCTTT,CASSGNSNTEAFF
few,TRBJ2-3,TRBV10-3,.,TGTGCCATCAGGGGGGTGAGCACAGATACGCAGTATTTT,CAIRGVSTDTQYF
.,TRBJ1-2,TRBV9,.,TGTGCCAGCAGCGTAAGTAGCTCCGGCTATGGCTACACCTTC,CASSVSSSGYGYTF
.,TRBJ2-2,TRBV3-1,.,TGTGCCAGCAGCCACGGCGACACCGGGGAGCTGTTTTTT,CASSHGDTGELFF
few,TRBJ1-3,TRBV2,.,TGTGCCAGCAGTGGACGAAGACTGAACTCTGGAAACACCATATATTTT,CASSGRRLNSGNTIYF
few,TRBJ2-5,TRBV5-1,.,TGCGCCAGCAACCACTTTGGCTCCCAAGAGACCCAGTACTTC,CASNHFGSQETQYF
few,TRBJ1-3,TRBV10-3,.,TGTGCCATCAGTGAGCGGCAGAGCTCTGGAAACACCATATATTTT,CAISERQSSGNTIYF
few,TRBJ2-3,TRBV12-3/TRBV12-4,.,TGTGCCAGCGGGGATTCGATCGGGGCGCAGTATTTT,CASGDSIGAQYF
few,TRBJ1-5,TRBV12-3/TRBV12-4,TRBD1,TGTGCCAGTACTGGAGGGACAGGGCTTTTACAGGAGGGCAATCAGCCCCAGCATTTT,CASTGGTGLLQEGNQPQHF
few,TRBJ2-1,TRBV12-3/TRBV12-4,.,TGTGCCAGCAGTCCCGTAGCGCGTTACAATGAGCAGTTCTTC,CASSPVARYNEQFF
.,TRBJ1-3,TRBV6-5,.,TGTGCCAGCAGACTCGGTTCGTCTGGAAACACCATATATTTT,CASRLGSSGNTIYF
.,TRBJ1-1,TRBV11-1,TRBD1,TGTGCCAGCAGCTCCGAGGGACAGGTGAACACTGAAGCTTTCTTT,CASSSEGQVNTEAFF
.,TRBJ1-1,TRBV2,TRBD1,TGTGCCAGCAAAATCCACGGGACAGGGCTCATGAACACTGAAGCTTTCTTT,CASKIHGTGLMNTEAFF
many,TRBJ2-3,TRBV12-3/TRBV12-4,.,TGTGCCAGCAGCCCCGGAAGGAGGGGGCACGCAGATACGCAGTATTTT,CASSPGRRGHADTQYF
many,TRBJ2-5,TRBV5-8,TRBD1,TGTGCCAGCAGCAGAGAGGACAGGGGGGCAGAGACCCAGTACTTC,CASSREDRGAETQYF
few,TRBJ2-5,TRBV2,.,TGTGCCAGCAGGAAGGGGGGATTTCCCCAAGAGACCCAGTACTTC,CASRKGGFPQETQYF
.,TRBJ1-5,TRBV6-5,.,TGTGCCAGCAGTTACGGGCAGGGCAATCAGCCCCAGCATTTT,CASSYGQGNQPQHF
.,TRBJ2-1,TRBV30,.,TGTGCCTGGAGTGTGTCCATCCTCATGGGCAATGAGCAGTTCTTC,CAWSVSILMGNEQFF
many,TRBJ1-1,TRBV7-2,.,TGTGCCAGCAGCCAGGGCCCTTGGGCTGAAGCTTTCTTT,CASSQGPWAEAFF
few,TRBJ2-3,TRBV11-2,TRBD2,TGTGCCAGCAGCGTGAGACTAGCTCAGATTACGGATACGCAGTATTTT,CASSVRLAQITDTQYF
few,TRBJ1-2,TRBV10-3,.,TGTGCCATCACTCGAACCAGGGAGGGGCGGAGCTATGGCTACACCTTC,CAITRTREGRSYGYTF
few,TRBJ1-3,TRBV12-3/TRBV12-4,.,TGTGCCAGCAGTTTGACTTCAACTGGAAACACCATATATTTT,CASSLTSTGNTIYF
many,TRBJ2-2,TRBV20-1,TRBD1,TGCAGTGCGCCCAAAGGAAGGGGGCGTAGTGACACCGGGGAGCTGTTTTTT,CSAPKGRGRSDTGELFF